Shown below are 29 T cell receptor beta chains from a single sample sequenced in a study of blood T cells in healthy people across ages. A J-beta primer mix and a sample-barcoded 5' primer were used in a second PCR of about 6 to 12 cycles. MiXCR, run by TCRdb on the 5' RACE reads, gives a single entry per CDR3 protein. Among around 1.1 million distinct CDR3 sequences listed, 35% to 40% were seen once. Input material: blood. These receptors originate from a man between 18 and 29 years old in good health.

This clonotype was picked up a small number of times. The chain combines TRBV4-2 with TRBJ2-2, with D unresolved. CDR1 and CDR2 from the germline V gene are LGHNA and YNFKEQ. CDR3 length: 17 amino acids. Between the trimmed V and J ends, which lost 4 bases and 2 bases, there was a span of 17 bases. This CDR3 reads CASSRRSDRLNTGELFF. CDR3 coding DNA: TGTGCCAGCAGCCGACGATCGGACCGACTCAACACCGGGGAGCTGTTTTTT.

This clonotype was detected a few times. The chain carries TRBV12-3 or TRBV12-4 and TRBJ2-1; D is ambiguous. The CDR3 contains 12 residues. The ends were cut back, 5 bases at V and 6 bases at J, with 8 bases in the middle. The DNA for the CDR3 is TGTGCCAGCAGTGTGGTTCTCAATGAGCAGTTCTTC. Translated: CASSVVLNEQFF.

V gene TRBV2 combines with J gene TRBJ1-2; D remains unclear. The CDR3 totals 13 residues. V was clipped by 4 bases and J by 4 bases, with 10 bases between them. Germline V gene sequence: CDR1 SNHLY, CDR2 FYNNEI. CDR3 DNA: TGTGCCAGCAGTGTGCAGAACCTCTATGGCTACACCTTC. It translates to CASSVQNLYGYTF.

This clonotype was seen a few times. The chain employs TRBV11-1 and TRBJ2-1; D is perhaps TRBD1 or TRBD2 (6 bases each). Trimming took off 8 bases at V and 5 bases at J, with 19 bases between the two ends. Germline V gene lookup returns CDR1 SGHAT and CDR2 FQDESV (reference sequence). The CDR3 spans 15 residues. The CDR3 coding sequence is TGTGCCAGCGCAAAGGGGGGCAAGGGTCACAATGAGCAGTTCTTC. Translating it yields CASAKGGKGHNEQFF.

The chain carries TRBV10-3 and TRBJ2-5; possible D gene TRBD1, 6 bases. Trimming stripped 6 bases from V and 0 bases from J, with 8 bases between. This CDR3 has 13 residues. In germline, CDR1 is ENHRY, CDR2 SYGVKD. Written as DNA, the CDR3 is TGTGCCATCAGCGGACAGAACCAAGAGACCCAGTACTTC. Translation: CAISGQNQETQYF.

A remark on this clonotype: Relative to the germline gene, one junction end is altered; a read error may explain this. The chain combines TRBV20-1 with TRBJ2-1; TRBD1 agrees at 8 bases. The J call may be faulty, since TRBJ2-7 better matches the DNA end. The CDR3 runs to 15 residues. Germline-derived CDR1 and CDR2 are DFQATT and SNEGSKA (reference sequence). CDR3 protein: CSAGDLGQAYNEQYF. The CDR3 DNA reads as TGCAGTGCTGGAGATTTGGGACAGGCCTACAATGAGCAGTACTTC.

CDR3 in amino acids: CASIGTRANEQFF. For the CDR3, the DNA is TGTGCCAGCATTGGGACCAGAGCCAATGAGCAGTTCTTC. The chain employs TRBV11-2 and TRBJ2-1, with D perhaps matching TRBD1 or TRBD2 (5 bases each). V was shortened by 7 bases and J by 6 bases, with 13 bases between the two germline ends. This CDR3 comprises 13 residues. Germline CDR1 is SGHAT and CDR2 is FQNNGV.

A few counts support this clonotype. The chain carries TRBV4-3 and TRBJ2-1; TRBD1 is a possible D gene (5 bases). V was pared by 4 bases and J by 3 bases, with 25 bases between. This CDR3 is built from 19 residues. The germline CDR1 and CDR2 sequences are LGHNA and YSLEER. The CDR3 spells CASSPPLWTGWGHYNEQFF. In DNA, the CDR3 is TGCGCCAGCAGCCCACCACTCTGGACGGGTTGGGGCCACTACAATGAGCAGTTCTTC.

V gene TRBV12-3 or TRBV12-4 combines with J gene TRBJ2-7; TRBD1 matches at 8 bases. The CDR3 is 14 amino acids. Trimming removed 7 bases from V and 0 bases from J; junction bases left unmatched: 5. This CDR3 reads CASNTGGYSYEQYF. The CDR3 DNA reads TGTGCCAGCAACACAGGGGGTTACTCCTACGAGCAGTACTTC.

This clonotype was seen a single time. This sequence joins TRBV4-3 and TRBJ2-1, with TRBD1 as a possible D gene (6 bases). CDR1 and CDR2 from the germline V gene are LGHNA and YSLEER. Trimming removed 1 base from V and 4 bases from J, with 14 bases in between. The CDR3 is 16 amino acids. CDR3 bases: TGCGCCAGCAGCCAAGGTAGGGACACCATATACAATGAGCAGTTCTTC. This translates into CASSQGRDTIYNEQFF.

The chain employs TRBV6-2 or TRBV6-3 and TRBJ1-5; 7 positions agree with TRBD1. The V and J ends lost 7 bases and 5 bases, in that order; junction bases with no gene match: 8. Germline V gene lookup returns CDR1 MNHEY and CDR2 SVGEGT. The length of the CDR3 is 14 residues. The chain's CDR3 is CASKRDREDQPQHF. Written as DNA, the CDR3 is TGTGCCAGCAAGAGAGACAGGGAGGATCAGCCCCAGCATTTT.

Concerning this clonotype itself: With a much larger clone just one base away, this may be a read error. This sequence joins TRBV20-1 and TRBJ2-5; a weak D match, TRBD1 (6 bases). Matching the DNA end better, TRBJ2-7 makes the J call doubtful. CDR1 and CDR2 (germline): DFQATT, SNEGSKA (reference sequence). The CDR3 totals 14 residues. CDR3 residues: CSARTQGSSDEQYF. Written as DNA, the CDR3 is TGCAGTGCTAGAACTCAGGGGTCGTCCGACGAGCAGTACTTC.

The chain is built from TRBV2 and TRBJ1-2; D not resolved. V lost 0 bases and J 4 bases, leaving 15 bases between the germline ends. The CDR3 runs to 16 residues. Germline V CDR1 and CDR2: SNHLY, FYNNEI. Here the CDR3 reads CASSEAVPASSYGYTF. For the CDR3, the DNA is TGTGCCAGCAGTGAAGCGGTGCCAGCCTCCTCCTATGGCTACACCTTC. The entire variable domain, with the rest obtained from reference TRBV2 and TRBJ1-2, is as follows: EPEVTQTPSHQVTQMGQEVILRCVPISNHLYFYWYRQILGQKVEFLVSFYNNEISEKSEIFDDQFSVERPDGSNFTLKIRSTKLEDSAMYFCASSEAVPASSYGYTFGSGTRLTVV.

This clonotype was seen many times. This sequence joins TRBV10-3 and TRBJ1-2; no clear D. The V gene's germline CDR1 is ENHRY and CDR2 SYGVKD. Trimming removed 0 bases at V and 5 bases at J, with 7 bases between. The length of the CDR3 is 13 residues. For the CDR3, the DNA is TGTGCCATCAGTGAGTCGGGGTTATATGGCTACACCTTC. The encoded protein is CAISESGLYGYTF.

On this clonotype itself: One end of the junction does not line up with germline, which may come from a read error. The chain is built from TRBV28 and TRBJ1-5; tentatively, D is TRBD1 (5 bases). The germline CDR1 and CDR2 sequences are MDHEN and SYDVKM. The CDR3 has 13 amino acids. CDR3 loop: CAGSLSGTQPQHF. The CDR3 DNA reads TGTGCCGGCAGTTTAAGCGGGACTCAGCCCCAGCATTTT.

The chain joins TRBV27 to TRBJ2-3; no reliable D call. The CDR3 runs to 15 residues. Germline V gene lookup returns CDR1 MNHEY and CDR2 SMNVEV (reference sequence). The V end lost 1 base, the J end lost 0 bases, and 8 bases lay between the germline ends. This CDR3 reads CASSLLRRSTDTQYF. DNA of the CDR3: TGTGCCAGCAGTTTATTGAGGCGGAGCACAGATACGCAGTATTTT.

CDR3 DNA: TGTGCCAGCAGTTTAACCAGGGGCTTTGAGACCCAGTACTTC. Its protein is CASSLTRGFETQYF. The rearrangement uses TRBV27 and TRBJ2-4; TRBD1 might be the D (6 bases). The tail of the sequence fits TRBJ2-5 better, so the J call may be wrong. The CDR3 has 14 residues. Germline V gene sequence: CDR1 MNHEY, CDR2 SMNVEV (reference sequence).

This clonotype appeared a few times. The CDR3 region is CSASLRSYNEQFF. The CDR3 DNA reads TGCAGTGCTAGTCTGCGCTCCTACAATGAGCAGTTCTTC. The chain is built from TRBV20-1 and TRBJ2-1; D is undetermined. The ends were cut back, 3 bases at V and 0 bases at J, with 6 bases in the middle. From germline, CDR1 is DFQATT and CDR2 SNEGSKA (reference sequence). The CDR3 is made up of 13 amino acids.

This chain links TRBV2 with TRBJ2-2; D may be TRBD2 (5 bases). Germline CDR1 reads SNHLY; CDR2 reads FYNNEI. Between the trimmed V and J ends, which lost 0 bases and 10 bases, there was a span of 18 bases. The CDR3 contains 16 residues. The CDR3 is CASSEALRDTQKELFF. CDR3 coding DNA: TGTGCCAGCAGTGAAGCGCTTCGGGATACACAGAAGGAGCTGTTTTTT.

The CDR3 nucleotides are TGTGCCAGCAGCCCTCGGTCTTCTCAGCCCCAGCATTTT. It is translated as CASSPRSSQPQHF. The V call is TRBV4-2, the J call TRBJ1-5; D is undetermined. CDR1 is LGHNA, CDR2 YNFKEQ, per germline. V dropped 4 bases and J dropped 6 bases, with 10 bases sitting between them. The CDR3 contains 13 residues.

This clonotype came up many times. The chain combines TRBV29-1 with TRBJ2-1; 8 bases are shared with TRBD1. J lost 5 bases, V lost 7 bases, and 4 bases had no gene match. The CDR3 totals 12 residues. Germline-derived CDR1 and CDR2 are SQVTM and ANQGSEA. The CDR3 reads CSAGTGNNEQFF. CDR3 DNA: TGCAGCGCAGGGACAGGAAACAATGAGCAGTTCTTC.

CDR3: CASSSGPNEKLFF. DNA of the CDR3: TGTGCCAGCAGCTCCGGACCTAATGAAAAACTGTTTTTT. V usage is TRBV7-6 and J usage is TRBJ1-4; D not resolved. Germline V lookup: CDR1 SGHVS, CDR2 FNYEAQ. V dropped 4 bases and J dropped 3 bases, with 6 bases sitting between them. CDR3 length: 13 amino acids. The variable domain in full, with the rest retrieved from reference TRBV7-6 and TRBJ1-4, is GAGVSQSPRYKVTKRGQDVALRCDPISGHVSLYWYRQALGQGPEFLTYFNYEAQQDKSGLPNDRFSAERPEGSISTLTIQRTEQRDSAMYRCASSSGPNEKLFFGSGTQLSVL.

A note on this clonotype: A read error may account for a junction end that differs from germline. The chain joins TRBV12-3 or TRBV12-4 to TRBJ2-7; 8 positions agree with TRBD1. The CDR3 length is 17 residues. CDR3 protein: CASFILNRGMSSYEEYF. Written as DNA, the CDR3 is TGTGCCAGCTTCATCCTAAACAGGGGGATGAGCTCCTACGAGGAGTATTTC.

V gene TRBV20-1 combines with J gene TRBJ2-4; 9 nucleotides align to TRBD1. Near its end, the DNA agrees better with TRBJ2-5, so the J call may be wrong. CDR1 and CDR2 (germline): DFQATT, SNEGSKA (reference sequence). The CDR3 consists of 14 residues. As DNA, the CDR3 is TGCAGTGCTACTGGGACAGGGTTAAGGGAGACCCAGTACTTC. Residues: CSATGTGLRETQYF.

The chain has TRBV7-9 and TRBJ2-1, with TRBD1 matching over 9 bases. J gave up 13 bases and V 4 bases, and 11 bases lay outside the gene matches. CDR3 length: 14 residues. From germline, CDR1 is SEHNR and CDR2 FQNEAQ (reference sequence). The chain's CDR3 is CASSWDREREAQFF. CDR3 bases: TGTGCCAGCAGCTGGGACAGGGAAAGAGAGGCCCAGTTCTTC.

This sequence joins TRBV4-1 and TRBJ2-7; 10 positions match TRBD2. The end of the DNA aligns better with TRBJ2-5, so the J call may be wrong. The length of the CDR3 is 17 residues. The germline V gene encodes CDR1 MGHRA and CDR2 YSYEKL. Written as DNA, the CDR3 is TGCGCCAGCAGCCAAGTACAGCGGGGGGGCCCTCGGGAGACCCAGTACTTC. It yields the protein CASSQVQRGGPRETQYF.

The genes are TRBV3-1 and TRBJ2-1; 14 bases fit TRBD2. Germline V gene sequence: CDR1 LGHDT, CDR2 YNNKEL (reference sequence). This CDR3 comprises 18 residues. With 4 bases clipped from V and 10 bases from J, the junction kept 15 bases outside the gene matches. The chain's CDR3 is CASSRFMGLAGAPREQFF. The CDR3 coding sequence is TGTGCCAGCAGCCGCTTTATGGGACTAGCGGGGGCGCCGAGAGAGCAGTTCTTC.

The chain combines TRBV12-5 with TRBJ2-7; 10 nucleotides line up with TRBD1. The junction had 11 bases not matched to a gene; V was cut back by 5 bases and J by 7 bases. CDR3 length equals 15 residues. Germline V gives CDR1 LGHNT, CDR2 FRNRAP. CDR3: CASGPTGGGPNEQYF. CDR3 sequence (DNA): TGTGCTAGTGGTCCGACAGGGGGCGGACCCAATGAGCAGTACTTC.

This clonotype was observed once. V is TRBV11-2 and J is TRBJ2-3; 8 bases fit TRBD1. The CDR3 extends over 14 amino acids. Germline trimming cut 3 bases from V and 11 bases from J; bases unmatched to any gene: 10. Germline loops: CDR1 SGHAT, CDR2 FQNNGV. This CDR3 is CASSFGTGPPRQYF. The CDR3 bases are TGTGCCAGCAGCTTTGGGACAGGCCCCCCGAGGCAGTATTTT.